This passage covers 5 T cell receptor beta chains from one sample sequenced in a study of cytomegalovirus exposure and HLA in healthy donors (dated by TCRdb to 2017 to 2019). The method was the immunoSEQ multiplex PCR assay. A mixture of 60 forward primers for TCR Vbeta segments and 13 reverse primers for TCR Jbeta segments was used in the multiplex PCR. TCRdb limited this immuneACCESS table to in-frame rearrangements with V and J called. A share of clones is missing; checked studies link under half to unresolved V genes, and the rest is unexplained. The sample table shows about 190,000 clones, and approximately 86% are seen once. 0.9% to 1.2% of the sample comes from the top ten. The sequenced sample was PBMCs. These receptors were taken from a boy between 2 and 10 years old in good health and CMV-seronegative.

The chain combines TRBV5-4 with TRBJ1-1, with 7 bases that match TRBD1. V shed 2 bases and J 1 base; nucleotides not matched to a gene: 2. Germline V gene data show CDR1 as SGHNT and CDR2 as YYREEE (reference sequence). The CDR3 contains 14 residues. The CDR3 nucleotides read TGTGCCAGCAGCTTAGGGGACAGGAACACTGAAGCTTTCTTT. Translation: CASSLGDRNTEAFF.

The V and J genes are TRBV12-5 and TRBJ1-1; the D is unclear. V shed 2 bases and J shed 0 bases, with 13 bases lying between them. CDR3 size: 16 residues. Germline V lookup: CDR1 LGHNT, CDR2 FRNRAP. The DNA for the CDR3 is TGTGCTAGTGGTTTGTCTACCGCTGACATGAACACTGAAGCTTTCTTT. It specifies CASGLSTADMNTEAFF.

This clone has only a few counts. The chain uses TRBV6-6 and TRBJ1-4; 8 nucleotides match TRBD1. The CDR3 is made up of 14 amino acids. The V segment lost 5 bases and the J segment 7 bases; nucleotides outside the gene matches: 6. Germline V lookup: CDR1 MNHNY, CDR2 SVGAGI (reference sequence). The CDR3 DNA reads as TGTGCCAGCAGTACCGACAGGGGAAGTGAAAAACTGTTTTTT. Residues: CASSTDRGSEKLFF.

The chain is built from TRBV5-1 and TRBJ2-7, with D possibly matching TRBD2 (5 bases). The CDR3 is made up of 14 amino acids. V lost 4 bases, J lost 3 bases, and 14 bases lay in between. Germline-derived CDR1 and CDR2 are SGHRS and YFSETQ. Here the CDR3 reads CASSEDGILYEQYF. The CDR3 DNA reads TGCGCCAGCAGCGAGGACGGGATTCTCTACGAGCAGTACTTC.

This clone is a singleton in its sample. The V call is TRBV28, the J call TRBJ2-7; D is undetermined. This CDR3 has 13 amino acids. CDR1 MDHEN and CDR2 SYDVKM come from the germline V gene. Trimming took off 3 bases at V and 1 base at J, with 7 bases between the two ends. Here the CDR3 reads CASSFPRSYEQYF. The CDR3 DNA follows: TGTGCCAGCAGTTTCCCTAGGTCCTACGAGCAGTACTTC.